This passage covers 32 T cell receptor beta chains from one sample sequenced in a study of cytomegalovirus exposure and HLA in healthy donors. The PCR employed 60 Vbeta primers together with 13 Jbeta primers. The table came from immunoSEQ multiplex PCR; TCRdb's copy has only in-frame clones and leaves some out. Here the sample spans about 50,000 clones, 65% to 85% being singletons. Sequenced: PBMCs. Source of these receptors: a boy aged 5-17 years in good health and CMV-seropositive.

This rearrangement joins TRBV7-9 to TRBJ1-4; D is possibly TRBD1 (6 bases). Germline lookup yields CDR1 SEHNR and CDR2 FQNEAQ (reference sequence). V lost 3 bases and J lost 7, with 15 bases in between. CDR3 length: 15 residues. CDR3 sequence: CASSFDRTTGEKLFF. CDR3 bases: TGTGCCAGCAGCTTCGACAGGACGACGGGTGAAAAACTGTTTTTT. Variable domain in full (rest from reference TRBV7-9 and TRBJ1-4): DTGVSQNPRHKITKRGQNVTFRCDPISEHNRLYWYRQTLGQGPEFLTYFQNEAQLEKSRLLSDRFSAERPKGSFSTLEIQRTEQGDSAMYLCASSFDRTTGEKLFFGSGTQLSVL.

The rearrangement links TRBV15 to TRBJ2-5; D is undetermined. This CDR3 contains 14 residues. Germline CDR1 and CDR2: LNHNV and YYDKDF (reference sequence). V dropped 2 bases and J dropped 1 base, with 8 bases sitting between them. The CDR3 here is CATSRHSSQETQYF. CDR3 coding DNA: TGTGCCACCAGCAGACACAGCTCCCAAGAGACCCAGTACTTC.

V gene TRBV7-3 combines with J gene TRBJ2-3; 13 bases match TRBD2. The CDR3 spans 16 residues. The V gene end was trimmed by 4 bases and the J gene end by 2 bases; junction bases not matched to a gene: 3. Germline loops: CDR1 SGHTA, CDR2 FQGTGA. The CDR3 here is CASSSGTSGVTDTQYF. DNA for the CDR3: TGTGCCAGCAGCTCAGGGACTAGCGGGGTCACAGATACGCAGTATTTT.

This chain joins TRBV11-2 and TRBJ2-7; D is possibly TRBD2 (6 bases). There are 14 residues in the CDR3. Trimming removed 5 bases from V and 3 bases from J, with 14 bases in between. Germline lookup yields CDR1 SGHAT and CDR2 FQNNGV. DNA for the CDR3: TGTGCCAGCAGCCTGGGACCGGGGGTCTACGAGCAGTACTTC. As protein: CASSLGPGVYEQYF.

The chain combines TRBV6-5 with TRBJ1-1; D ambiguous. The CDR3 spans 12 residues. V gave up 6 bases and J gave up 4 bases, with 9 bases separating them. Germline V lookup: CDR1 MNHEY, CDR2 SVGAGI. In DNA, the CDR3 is TGTGCCAGCAGCACACCAACCACTGAAGCTTTCTTT. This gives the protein CASSTPTTEAFF.

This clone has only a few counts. DNA for the CDR3: TGCGCCAGCAGCCATGGACAGGGGATGAACTATGGCTACACCTTC. It is translated as CASSHGQGMNYGYTF. V and J are TRBV4-1 and TRBJ1-2; 9 bases are a match to TRBD1. V shed 3 bases and J 2 bases; nucleotides not matched to a gene: 4. Germline assignment: CDR1 MGHRA and CDR2 YSYEKL. CDR3 length: 15 amino acids.

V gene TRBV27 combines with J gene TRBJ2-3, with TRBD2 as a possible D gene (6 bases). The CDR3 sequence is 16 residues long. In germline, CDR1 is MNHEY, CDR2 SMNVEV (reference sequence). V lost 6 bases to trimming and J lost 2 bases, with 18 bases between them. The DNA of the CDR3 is TGTGCCAGCAGCTCTGGAGGGATAAGGTACACAGATACGCAGTATTTT. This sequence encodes CASSSGGIRYTDTQYF.

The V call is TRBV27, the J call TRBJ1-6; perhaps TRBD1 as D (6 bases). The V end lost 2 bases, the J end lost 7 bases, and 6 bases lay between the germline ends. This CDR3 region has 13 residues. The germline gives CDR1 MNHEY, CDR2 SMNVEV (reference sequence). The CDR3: CASSLDRNSPLHF. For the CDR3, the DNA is TGTGCCAGCAGTTTAGACAGGAATTCACCCCTCCACTTT.

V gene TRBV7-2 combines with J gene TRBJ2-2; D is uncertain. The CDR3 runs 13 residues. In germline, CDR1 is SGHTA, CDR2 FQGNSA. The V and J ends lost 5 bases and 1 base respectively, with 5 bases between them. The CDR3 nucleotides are TGTGCCAGCAGCCCCGGGAACACCGGGGAGCTGTTTTTT. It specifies CASSPGNTGELFF.

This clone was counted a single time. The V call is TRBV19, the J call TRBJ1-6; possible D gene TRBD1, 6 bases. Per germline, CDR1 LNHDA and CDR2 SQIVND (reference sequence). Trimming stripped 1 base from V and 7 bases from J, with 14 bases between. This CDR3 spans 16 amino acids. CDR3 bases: TGTGCCAGTAGTATAGTGGACAGCCGACCGAATTCACCCCTCCACTTT. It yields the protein CASSIVDSRPNSPLHF. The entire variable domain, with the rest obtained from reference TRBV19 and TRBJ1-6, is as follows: DGGITQSPKYLFRKEGQNVTLSCEQNLNHDAMYWYRQDPGQGLRLIYYSQIVNDFQKGDIAEGYSVSREKKESFPLTVTSAQKNPTAFYLCASSIVDSRPNSPLHFGNGTRLTVT.

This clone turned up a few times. CDR3 DNA sequence: TGTGCCAGCAGCCCAGACAGGGACTATGGCTACACCTTC. Amino acid sequence: CASSPDRDYGYTF. The chain is built from TRBV7-2 and TRBJ1-2; 7 nucleotides agree with TRBD1. The CDR3 loop spans 13 amino acids. V lost 5 bases to trimming and J lost 3 bases; unmatched junction nucleotides: 3. CDR1 and CDR2 (germline): SGHTA, FQGNSA.

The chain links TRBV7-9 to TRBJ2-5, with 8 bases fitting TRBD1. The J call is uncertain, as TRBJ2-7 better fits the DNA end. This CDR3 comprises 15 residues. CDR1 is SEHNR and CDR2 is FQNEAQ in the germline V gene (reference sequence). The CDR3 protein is CASSPRQGSMGEQYF. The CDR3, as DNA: TGTGCCAGCAGCCCGCGACAGGGGTCAATGGGCGAGCAGTACTTC.

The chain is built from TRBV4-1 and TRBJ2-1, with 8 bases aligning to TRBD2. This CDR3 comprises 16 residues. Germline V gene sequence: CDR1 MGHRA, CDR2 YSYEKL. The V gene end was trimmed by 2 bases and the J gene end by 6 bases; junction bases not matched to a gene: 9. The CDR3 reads CASSQPGLAGLNEQFF. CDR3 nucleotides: TGCGCCAGCAGCCAACCTGGACTAGCCGGGCTCAATGAGCAGTTCTTC.

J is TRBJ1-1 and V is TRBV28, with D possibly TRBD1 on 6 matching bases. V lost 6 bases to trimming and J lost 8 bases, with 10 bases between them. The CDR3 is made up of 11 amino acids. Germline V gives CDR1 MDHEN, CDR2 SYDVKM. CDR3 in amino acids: CASSLDREAFF. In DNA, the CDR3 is TGTGCCAGCAGCCTCGACAGGGAAGCTTTCTTT.

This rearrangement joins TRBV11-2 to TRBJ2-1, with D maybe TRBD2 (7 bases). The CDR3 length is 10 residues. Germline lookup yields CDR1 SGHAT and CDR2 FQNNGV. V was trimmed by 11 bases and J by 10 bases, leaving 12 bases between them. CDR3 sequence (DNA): TGTGCCTCCGGGGGGCCGGAGCAGTTCTTC. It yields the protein CASGGPEQFF.

The CDR3 region has the DNA TGTGCCAGCAGCCTTAGGGCAGATGACAGCTATGGCTACACCTTC. It encodes CASSLRADDSYGYTF. This sequence joins TRBV5-6 and TRBJ1-2; TRBD1 is a possible D gene (5 bases). The V gene lost 4 bases and the J gene lost 4 bases, with 17 bases spanning the gap. CDR1 and CDR2 (germline): SGHDT, YYEEEE. The CDR3 contains 15 residues.

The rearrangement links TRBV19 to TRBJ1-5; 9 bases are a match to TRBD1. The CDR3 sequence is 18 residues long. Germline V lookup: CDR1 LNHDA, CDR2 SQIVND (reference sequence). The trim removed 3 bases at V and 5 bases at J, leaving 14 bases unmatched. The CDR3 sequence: CASSIPSAGTGFDQPQHF. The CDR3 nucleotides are TGTGCCAGTAGTATCCCCTCAGCCGGGACAGGGTTCGATCAGCCCCAGCATTTT.

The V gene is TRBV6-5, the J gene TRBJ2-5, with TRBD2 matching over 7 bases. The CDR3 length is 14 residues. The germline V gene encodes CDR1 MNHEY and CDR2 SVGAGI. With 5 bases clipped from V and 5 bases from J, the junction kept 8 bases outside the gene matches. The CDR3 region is CASSGRGVAETQYF. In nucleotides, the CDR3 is TGTGCCAGCAGTGGCCGGGGGGTAGCGGAGACCCAGTACTTC.

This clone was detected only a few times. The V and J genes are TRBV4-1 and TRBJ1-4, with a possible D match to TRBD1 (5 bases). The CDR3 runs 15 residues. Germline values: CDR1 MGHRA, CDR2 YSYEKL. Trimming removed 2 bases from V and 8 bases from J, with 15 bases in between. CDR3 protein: CASSQIPQASEKLFF. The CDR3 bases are TGCGCCAGCAGCCAAATTCCACAGGCAAGCGAAAAACTGTTTTTT.

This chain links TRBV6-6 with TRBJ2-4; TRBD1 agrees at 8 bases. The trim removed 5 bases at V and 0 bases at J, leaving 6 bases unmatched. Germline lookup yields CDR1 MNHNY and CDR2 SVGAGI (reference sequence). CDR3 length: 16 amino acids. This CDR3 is CASSLGTGLAKNIQYF. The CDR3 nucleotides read TGTGCCAGCAGTCTTGGGACAGGTCTAGCCAAAAACATTCAGTACTTC.

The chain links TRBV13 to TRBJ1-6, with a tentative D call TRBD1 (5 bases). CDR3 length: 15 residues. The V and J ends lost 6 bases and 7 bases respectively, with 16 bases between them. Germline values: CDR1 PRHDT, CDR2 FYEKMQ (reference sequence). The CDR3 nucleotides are TGTGCCAGCAGGGTCGCAGGGTCAGGCAATTCACCCCTCCACTTT. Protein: CASRVAGSGNSPLHF.

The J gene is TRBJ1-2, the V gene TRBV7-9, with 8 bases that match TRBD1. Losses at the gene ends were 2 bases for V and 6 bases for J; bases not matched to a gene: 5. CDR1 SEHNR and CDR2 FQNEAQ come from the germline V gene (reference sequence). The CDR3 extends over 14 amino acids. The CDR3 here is CASSLKVGQDGYTF. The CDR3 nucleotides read TGTGCCAGCAGCTTAAAGGTGGGACAGGATGGCTACACCTTC.

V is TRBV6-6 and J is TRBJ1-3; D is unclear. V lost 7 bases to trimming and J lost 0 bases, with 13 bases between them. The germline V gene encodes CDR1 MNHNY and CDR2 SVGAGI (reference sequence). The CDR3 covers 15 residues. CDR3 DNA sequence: TGTGCCAGCAAAGGAGACCCTACCTCTGGAAACACCATATATTTT. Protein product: CASKGDPTSGNTIYF.

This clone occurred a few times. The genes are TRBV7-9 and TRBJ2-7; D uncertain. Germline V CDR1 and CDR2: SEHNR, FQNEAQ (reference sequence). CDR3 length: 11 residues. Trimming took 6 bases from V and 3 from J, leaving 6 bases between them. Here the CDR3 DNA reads TGTGCCAGCAGTTTTTACTACGAGCAGTACTTC. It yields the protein CASSFYYEQYF.

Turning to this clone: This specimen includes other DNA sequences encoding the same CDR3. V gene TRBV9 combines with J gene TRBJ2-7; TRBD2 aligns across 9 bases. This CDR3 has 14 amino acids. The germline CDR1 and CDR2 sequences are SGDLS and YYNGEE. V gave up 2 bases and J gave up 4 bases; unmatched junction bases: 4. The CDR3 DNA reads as TGTGCCAGCAGCGTTGCGAGCGGGGGGTACGAGCAGTACTTC. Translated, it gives CASSVASGGYEQYF.

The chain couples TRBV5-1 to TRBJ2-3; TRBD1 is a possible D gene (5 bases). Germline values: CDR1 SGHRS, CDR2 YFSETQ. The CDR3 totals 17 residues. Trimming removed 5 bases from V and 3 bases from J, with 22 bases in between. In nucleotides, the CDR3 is TGCGCCAGCAGATCCGGAAAGGGGCAGTTGTCAACAGATACGCAGTATTTT. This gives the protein CASRSGKGQLSTDTQYF.

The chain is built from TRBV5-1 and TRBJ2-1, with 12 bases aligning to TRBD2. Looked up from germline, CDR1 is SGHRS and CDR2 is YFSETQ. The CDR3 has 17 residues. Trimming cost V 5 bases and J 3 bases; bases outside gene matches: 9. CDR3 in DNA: TGCGCCAGCAGTGGACTAGCGGGGACTAATTTCTACAATGAGCAGTTCTTC. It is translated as CASSGLAGTNFYNEQFF.

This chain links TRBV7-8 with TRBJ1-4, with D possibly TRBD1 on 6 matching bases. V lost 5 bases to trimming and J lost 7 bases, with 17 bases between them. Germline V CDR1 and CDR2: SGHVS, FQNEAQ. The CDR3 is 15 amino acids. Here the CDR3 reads CASSPSRGAGEKLFF. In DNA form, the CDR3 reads TGTGCCAGCAGCCCCTCCCGGGGGGCGGGTGAAAAACTGTTTTTT.

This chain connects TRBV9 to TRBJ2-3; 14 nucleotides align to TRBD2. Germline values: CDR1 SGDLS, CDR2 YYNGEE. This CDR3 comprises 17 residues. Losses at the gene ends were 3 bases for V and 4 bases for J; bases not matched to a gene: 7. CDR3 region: CASSEDPGLAGADTQYF. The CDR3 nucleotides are TGTGCCAGCAGCGAGGACCCGGGACTAGCGGGGGCAGATACGCAGTATTTT.

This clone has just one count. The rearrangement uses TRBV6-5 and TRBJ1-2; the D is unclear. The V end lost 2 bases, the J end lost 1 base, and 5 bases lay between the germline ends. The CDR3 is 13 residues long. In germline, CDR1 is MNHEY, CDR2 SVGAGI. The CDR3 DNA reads TGTGCCAGCAGTTACCCCGGTAACTATGGCTACACCTTC. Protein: CASSYPGNYGYTF.

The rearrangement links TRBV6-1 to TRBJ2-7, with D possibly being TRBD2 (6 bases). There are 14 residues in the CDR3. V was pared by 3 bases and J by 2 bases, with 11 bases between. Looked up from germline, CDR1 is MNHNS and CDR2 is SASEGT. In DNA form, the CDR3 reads TGTGCCAGCAGTGATAAGAGCGGGCCCTACGAGCAGTACTTC. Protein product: CASSDKSGPYEQYF.

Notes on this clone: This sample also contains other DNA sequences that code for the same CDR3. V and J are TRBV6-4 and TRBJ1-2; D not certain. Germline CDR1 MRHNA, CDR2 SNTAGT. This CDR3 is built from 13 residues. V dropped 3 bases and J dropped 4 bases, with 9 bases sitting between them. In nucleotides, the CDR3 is TGTGCCAGCAGTGATGGAGAGGGCTATGGCTACACCTTC. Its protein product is CASSDGEGYGYTF.